This TCR beta chain was identified in a study of T cell clones after liver transplantation. The wider study: Samples came from ITN030ST, which attempted immunosuppression withdrawal within 2 years of liver transplantation. Post-transplant blood was tracked for graft-donor-reactive T cell clones identified in a pre-transplant mixed lymphocyte reaction. Apart from a few HCV-positive recipients, transplants were for non-autoimmune, non-viral reasons.

Whole-study findings and limits: In two subjects, few donor cells limited the measurable donor-reactive repertoire.

Profiled with immunoSEQ multiplex PCR; TCRdb holds only in-frame clones, not every one. The repertoire consists of tens of thousands of clones, with 70% to 75% occurring once and the leading ten covering approximately 16%. The CDR3 extends over 17 amino acids. CDR1 and CDR2 (germline): KGHSH, LQKENI. V lost 0 bases to trimming and J lost 0 bases, with 14 bases between them. Turning to this clone: Its antigen is not known.

The V call is TRBV18, the J call TRBJ1-1; tentatively, D is TRBD1 (6 bases). This receptor was identified in a human donor who received a liver transplant. This specimen consisted of CD4+ T cells from blood, obtained before liver transplant. CDR3 region: CASSPPRGSQMNTEAFF. The CDR3 bases are TGTGCCAGCTCACCACCTAGGGGGTCCCAGATGAACACTGAAGCTTTCTTT.